This T cell receptor (beta chain) was retrieved from a study of T cell responses to AZD1222 COVID-19 vaccine. The study, taken as a whole, reports: A mostly white British donor set with more females was recruited, and clonal diversity was possibly underestimated. Baseline antibody screening turned up just six or seven seropositive AZD1222 recipients.

Assay used: immunoSEQ multiplex PCR; TCRdb lists only in-frame clones, some missing. The sample yields 150,000 to 200,000 clones, roughly 94% seen once. A note on this clone: Its specificity is unknown.

Germline V gene data show CDR1 as SGHRS and CDR2 as YFSETQ. V was pared by 5 bases and J by 3 bases, with 18 bases between. CDR3 size: 15 residues. The chain is built from TRBV5-1 and TRBJ2-7; D is tentatively TRBD1 or TRBD2 (5 bases each). The sequenced sample was peripheral blood, obtained 28 days after the second AZD1222 dose. This clonotype was obtained from an adult who received the AZD1222 COVID-19 vaccine. CDR3 bases: TGCGCCAGCAGATCAGCCGGGACCATAAGCTACGAGCAGTACTTC. This gives the protein CASRSAGTISYEQYF. The full variable domain, with the rest looked up from reference TRBV5-1 and TRBJ2-7, is KAGVTQTPRYLIKTRGQQVTLSCSPISGHRSVSWYQQTPGQGLQFLFEYFSETQRNKGNFPGRFSGRQFSNSRSEMNVSTLELGDSALYLCASRSAGTISYEQYFGPGTRLTVT.